Listed below are T cell receptor beta chains from one sample, sequenced in a study of cytomegalovirus exposure and HLA in healthy donors. The repertoire was sequenced with immunoSEQ multiplex PCR; TCRdb's copy has only in-frame clones and lacks some. In the table there are about 180,000 clones, 81% of which are singletons. The sequenced sample consisted of PBMCs. These receptors were taken from a young woman in good health and CMV-seropositive. Both conserved end residues are part of each CDR3. A D gene is named only where the DNA matches it firmly. Clone sizes are given selectively: once, few, many, or a class where the clone is expanded.

TRBV5-5	NA	TRBJ1-4	once	CASSLDAGGELFF	TGTGCCAGCAGCTTGGACGCGGGCGGGGAACTGTTTTTT
TRBV5-1	NA	TRBJ1-4	NA	CASSGDNGDEKLFF	TGCGCCAGCAGCGGGGACAATGGAGATGAAAAACTGTTTTTT
TRBV5-6	NA	TRBJ2-7	NA	CASSPRTRETIYEQYF	TGTGCCAGCAGCCCGCGAACCAGGGAAACGATCTACGAGCAGTACTTC
TRBV14	TRBD2	TRBJ2-7	NA	CASSLQPGLAAEQYF	TGTGCCAGCAGCCTACAACCGGGACTAGCTGCCGAGCAGTACTTC
TRBV4-1	NA	TRBJ1-2	NA	CASSQDMAAANYGYTF	TGCGCCAGCAGCCAAGATATGGCGGCAGCTAACTATGGCTACACCTTC
TRBV18	TRBD2	TRBJ2-4	NA	CASSPAGGTKNIQYF	TGTGCCAGCTCGCCCGCGGGGGGAACCAAAAACATTCAGTACTTC
TRBV7-9	TRBD2	TRBJ2-1	NA	CASSRSGLAVYNEQFF	TGTGCCAGCAGCCGATCCGGACTAGCGGTGTATAATGAGCAGTTCTTC
TRBV11-2	TRBD1	TRBJ2-5	NA	CARETGLGTQYF	TGTGCCCGAGAGACAGGGCTGGGGACCCAGTACTTC
TRBV7-9	NA	TRBJ1-2	NA	CASSKGDTDGSYTF	TGTGCCAGCAGCAAAGGGGATACCGATGGGAGCTACACCTTC
TRBV4-1	TRBD1	TRBJ2-2	NA	CASSQAGTGTPGELFF	TGCGCCAGCAGCCAAGCAGGGACAGGGACTCCCGGGGAGCTGTTTTTT
TRBV28	NA	TRBJ1-5	NA	CASSFAGWDQPQHF	TGTGCCAGCAGTTTTGCAGGGTGGGATCAGCCCCAGCATTTT
TRBV6-1	TRBD1	TRBJ1-2	NA	CASSEPGGILNYGYTF	TGTGCCAGCAGTGAGCCAGGGGGGATTTTGAACTATGGCTACACCTTC
TRBV2	TRBD1	TRBJ2-7	NA	CASKGQISSYEQYF	TGTGCCAGCAAGGGACAGATAAGCTCCTACGAGCAGTACTTC
TRBV6-1	TRBD1	TRBJ1-2	NA	CASSEPGGRNYVYTF	TGTGCCAGCAGTGAACCAGGGGGCCGGAACTATGTCTACACCTTC
TRBV9	NA	TRBJ1-4	NA	CASSVDHSREKLFF	TGTGCCAGCAGCGTAGACCACAGTAGGGAAAAACTGTTTTTT
TRBV30	TRBD1	TRBJ1-6	NA	CAPRRGQSSYNSPLHF	TGTGCCCCCCGGCGGGGACAGAGCTCCTATAATTCACCCCTCCACTTT
TRBV19	NA	TRBJ2-7	NA	CASTANRAGSYEQYF	TGTGCCAGTACCGCAAACAGGGCCGGATCCTACGAGCAGTACTTC
TRBV5-1	NA	TRBJ2-1	NA	CASSSQTGQFF	TGCGCCAGCAGCTCTCAAACCGGGCAGTTCTTC
TRBV5-4	TRBD2	TRBJ2-2	NA	CASSSGLAGGHGELFF	TGTGCCAGCAGCTCAGGACTAGCGGGGGGTCACGGGGAGCTGTTTTTT
TRBV6-1	NA	TRBJ2-2	few	CASSEDYHTGELFF	TGTGCCAGCAGTGAAGACTACCACACCGGGGAGCTGTTTTTT
TRBV19	NA	TRBJ1-2	NA	CASTQLRGGYTF	TGTGCCAGTACCCAGCTCCGGGGTGGCTACACCTTC
TRBV15	NA	TRBJ2-5	NA	CATQRQFQETQYF	TGTGCCACTCAACGACAGTTCCAAGAGACCCAGTACTTC
TRBV7-9	NA	TRBJ2-2	NA	CASSGPTGDPPGELFF	TGTGCCAGCAGCGGTCCGACGGGGGATCCCCCCGGGGAGCTGTTTTTT
TRBV9	NA	TRBJ1-2	NA	CASSSQQGGYTF	TGTGCCAGCAGCTCACAGCAGGGAGGCTACACCTTC
TRBV13	NA	TRBJ2-3	NA	CASSPLSGSDTQYF	TGTGCCAGCAGCCCCTTGAGCGGGTCAGATACGCAGTATTTT
TRBV18	NA	TRBJ1-4	NA	CASSPAVNEKLFF	TGTGCCAGCTCACCGGCGGTCAATGAAAAACTGTTTTTT
TRBV4-2	TRBD2	TRBJ2-5	NA	CASSLSARLAQETQYF	TGTGCCAGCAGCCTCTCCGCCAGACTAGCTCAAGAGACCCAGTACTTC
TRBV5-6	TRBD2	TRBJ2-7	few	CASSLGTSGMDYEQYF	TGTGCCAGCAGCTTGGGGACTAGCGGGATGGACTACGAGCAGTACTTC
TRBV5-1	TRBD1	TRBJ1-2	NA	CASSDPGGGYTF	TGCGCCAGCAGCGACCCAGGGGGCGGCTACACCTTC
TRBV5-1	TRBD1	TRBJ2-5	NA	CASTLGGGQGIQETQYF	TGCGCCAGCACCCTGGGTGGGGGACAGGGCATCCAAGAGACCCAGTACTTC
TRBV19	TRBD1	TRBJ1-5	NA	CASSSSGTGNIGNQPQHF	TGTGCCAGTAGTTCCTCCGGGACAGGGAATATTGGCAATCAGCCCCAGCATTTT
TRBV7-9	NA	TRBJ1-4	NA	CASSTRTDGAVNEKLFF	TGTGCCAGCAGCACGAGGACAGACGGAGCCGTTAATGAAAAACTGTTTTTT
TRBV7-9	TRBD1	TRBJ1-2	NA	CASSLVSFVGDRLYGYTF	TGTGCCAGCAGCTTAGTATCGTTTGTCGGGGACAGACTCTATGGCTACACCTTC
TRBV15	NA	TRBJ1-2	NA	CATSRGGQSANYGYTF	TGTGCCACCAGCAGAGGAGGTCAAAGTGCAAACTATGGCTACACCTTC
TRBV13	TRBD1	TRBJ1-1	NA	CASSSATGVSTEAFF	TGTGCCAGCAGCTCCGCGACAGGGGTCTCCACTGAAGCTTTCTTT
TRBV7-3	NA	TRBJ1-1	NA	CASSLRQSTKAFF	TGTGCCAGCAGCTTACGGCAGTCCACTAAAGCTTTCTTT
TRBV7-9	NA	TRBJ2-5	NA	CASSPRARGETQYF	TGTGCCAGCAGCCCCCGGGCCCGAGGGGAGACCCAGTACTTC
TRBV11-2	TRBD2	TRBJ2-1	NA	CASSLRASGGARNEQFF	TGTGCCAGCAGCTTAAGGGCCAGCGGGGGGGCTCGGAATGAGCAGTTCTTC
TRBV5-6	NA	TRBJ1-3	NA	CASSLAGGARTPGNTIYF	TGTGCCAGCAGCTTGGCCGGGGGAGCCCGTACCCCTGGAAACACCATATATTTT
TRBV5-1	TRBD2	TRBJ2-5	NA	CASSGTSGGAETQYF	TGCGCCAGCAGCGGAACTAGCGGGGGGGCCGAGACCCAGTACTTC
TRBV2	NA	TRBJ2-3	NA	CASSDLGDTDTQYF	TGTGCCAGCAGTGATCTAGGAGACACAGATACGCAGTATTTT